The clone carrying this T cell receptor beta chain came up once. Per the original data handling: Amplification from reference gene primers served as the basis for estimated nucleated cell counts. Sequencing used immunoSEQ multiplex PCR; TCRdb keeps in-frame clones, though not all of them. The D gene and trimming were derived from the DNA, and the V and J assignments and clone size from that table. In the table there are more than 200,000 clones, nearly 90% of which are singletons. This entry is derived from a study of blood T cell repertoires in COVID-19. In the study overall: Nucleic acid was either cDNA or gDNA, and it came from T cells, B-cell-depleted T cells, or PBMCs.

The CDR3 runs 16 residues. V dropped 0 bases and J dropped 0; count of bases not matched to a gene: 4. Germline CDR1 is LGHNA and CDR2 is YSLEER. Enrolled through a virtual design, the participants were between about 18 and 100 years of age and came from approximately 25 US areas. What the recovered Cohort 3 donors had was two negative PCRs, clearance, or symptom resolution. This chain uses TRBV4-3 with TRBJ2-7, with 8 bases matching TRBD1. Sequencing used PBMCs or T cells enriched from blood (not recorded which). This sequence was found in a man in his thirties or forties who had recovered from COVID-19. The CDR3 spells CASSQDNRGSSYEQYF. In DNA, the CDR3 is TGCGCCAGCAGCCAAGATAACAGGGGGAGCTCCTACGAGCAGTACTTC.